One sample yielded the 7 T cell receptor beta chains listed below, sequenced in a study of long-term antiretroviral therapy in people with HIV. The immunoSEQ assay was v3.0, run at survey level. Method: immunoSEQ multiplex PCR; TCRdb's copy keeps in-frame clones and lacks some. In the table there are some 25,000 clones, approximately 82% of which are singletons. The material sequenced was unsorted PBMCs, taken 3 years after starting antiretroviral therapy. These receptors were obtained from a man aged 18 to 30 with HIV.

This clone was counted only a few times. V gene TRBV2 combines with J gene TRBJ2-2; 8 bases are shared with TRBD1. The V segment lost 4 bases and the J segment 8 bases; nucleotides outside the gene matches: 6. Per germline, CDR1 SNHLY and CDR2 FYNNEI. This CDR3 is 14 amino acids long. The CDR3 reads CASSGQGRLGELFF. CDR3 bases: TGTGCCAGCAGTGGACAGGGGAGGTTAGGGGAGCTGTTTTTT.

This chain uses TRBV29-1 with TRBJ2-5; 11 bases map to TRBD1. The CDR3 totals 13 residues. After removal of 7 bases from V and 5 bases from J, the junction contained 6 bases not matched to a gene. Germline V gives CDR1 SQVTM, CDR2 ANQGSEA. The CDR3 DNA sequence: TGCAGCGCCCGGGGACAGGGGGTCGAGACCCAGTACTTC. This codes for CSARGQGVETQYF. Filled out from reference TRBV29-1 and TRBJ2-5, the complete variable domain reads SAVISQKPSRDICQRGTSLTIQCQVDSQVTMMFWYRQQPGQSLTLIATANQGSEATYESGFVIDKFPISRPNLTFSTLTVSNMSPEDSSIYLCSARGQGVETQYFGPGTRLLVL.

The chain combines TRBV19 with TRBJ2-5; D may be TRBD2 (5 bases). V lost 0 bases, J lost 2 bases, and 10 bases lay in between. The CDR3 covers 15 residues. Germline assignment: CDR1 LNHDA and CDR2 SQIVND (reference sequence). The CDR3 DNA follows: TGTGCCAGTAGTATAGACGGTCGAGGGCAAGAGACCCAGTACTTC. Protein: CASSIDGRGQETQYF.

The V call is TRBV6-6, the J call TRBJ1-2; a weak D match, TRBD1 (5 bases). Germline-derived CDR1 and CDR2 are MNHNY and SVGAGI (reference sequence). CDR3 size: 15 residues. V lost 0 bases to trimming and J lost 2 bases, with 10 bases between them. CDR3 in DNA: TGTGCCAGCAGTTACTCAGGGGTTGGGAACTATGGCTACACCTTC. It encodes CASSYSGVGNYGYTF.

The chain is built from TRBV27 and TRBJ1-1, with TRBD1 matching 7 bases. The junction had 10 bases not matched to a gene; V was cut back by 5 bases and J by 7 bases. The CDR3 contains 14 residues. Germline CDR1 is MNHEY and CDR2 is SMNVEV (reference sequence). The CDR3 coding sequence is TGTGCCAGCAGTACTATACCTGGGACAGATGAAGCTTTCTTT. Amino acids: CASSTIPGTDEAFF.

As DNA, the CDR3 is TGTGCCAGCGGCCCTAGCGGTTTGGATACGCAGTATTTT. Translation: CASGPSGLDTQYF. The rearrangement joins TRBV28 to TRBJ2-3; TRBD2 aligns across 7 bases. Per the germline V gene, CDR1 is MDHEN and CDR2 is SYDVKM. The ends lost 8 bases at V and 6 bases at J; junction bases unmatched: 8. The CDR3 runs to 13 residues.

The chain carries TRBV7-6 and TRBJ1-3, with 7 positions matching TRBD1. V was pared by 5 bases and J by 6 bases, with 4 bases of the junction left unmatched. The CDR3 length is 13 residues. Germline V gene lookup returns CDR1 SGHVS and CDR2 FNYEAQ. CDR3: CASSDGQANTIYF. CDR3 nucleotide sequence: TGTGCCAGCAGCGACGGACAGGCAAACACCATATATTTT.